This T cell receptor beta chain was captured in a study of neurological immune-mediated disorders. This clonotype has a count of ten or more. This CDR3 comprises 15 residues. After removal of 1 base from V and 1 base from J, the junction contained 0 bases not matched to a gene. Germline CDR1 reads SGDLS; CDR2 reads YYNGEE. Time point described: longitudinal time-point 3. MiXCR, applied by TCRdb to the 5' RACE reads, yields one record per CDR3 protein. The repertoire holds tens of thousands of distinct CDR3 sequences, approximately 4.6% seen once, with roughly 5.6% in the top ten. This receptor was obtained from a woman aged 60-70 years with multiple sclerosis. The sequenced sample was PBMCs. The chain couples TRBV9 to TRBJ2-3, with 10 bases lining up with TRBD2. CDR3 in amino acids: CASSVTSGGTDTQYF. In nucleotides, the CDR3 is TGTGCCAGCAGCGTAACTAGCGGGGGCACAGATACGCAGTATTTT.